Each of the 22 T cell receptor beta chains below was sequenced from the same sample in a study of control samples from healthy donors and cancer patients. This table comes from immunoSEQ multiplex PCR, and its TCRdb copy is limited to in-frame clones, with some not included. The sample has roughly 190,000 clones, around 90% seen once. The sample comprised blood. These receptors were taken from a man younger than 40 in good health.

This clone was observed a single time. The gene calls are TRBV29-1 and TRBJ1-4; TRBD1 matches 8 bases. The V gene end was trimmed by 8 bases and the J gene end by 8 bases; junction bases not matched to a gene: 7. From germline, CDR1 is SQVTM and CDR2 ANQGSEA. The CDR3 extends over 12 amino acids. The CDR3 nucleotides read TGCAGCTCCCGGGGACAGGAGGAAAAACTGTTTTTT. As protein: CSSRGQEEKLFF.

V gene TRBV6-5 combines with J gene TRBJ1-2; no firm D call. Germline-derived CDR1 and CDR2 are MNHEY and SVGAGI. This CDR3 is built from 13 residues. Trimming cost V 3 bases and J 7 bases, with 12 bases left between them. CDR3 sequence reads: CASSYWRDGGYTF. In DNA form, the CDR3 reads TGTGCCAGCAGTTATTGGCGAGACGGTGGCTACACCTTC.

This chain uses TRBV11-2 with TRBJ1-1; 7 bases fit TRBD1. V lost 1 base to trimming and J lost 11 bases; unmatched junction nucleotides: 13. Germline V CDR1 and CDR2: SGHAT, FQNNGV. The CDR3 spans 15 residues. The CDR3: CASSLGDRERSNAFF. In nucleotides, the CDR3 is TGTGCCAGCAGCTTAGGCGACAGGGAAAGATCGAACGCTTTCTTT.

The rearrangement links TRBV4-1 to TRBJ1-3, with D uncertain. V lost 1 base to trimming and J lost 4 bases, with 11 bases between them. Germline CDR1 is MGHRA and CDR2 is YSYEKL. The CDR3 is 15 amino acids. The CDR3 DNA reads TGCGCCAGCAGCCAAGTTAGGACGCGGGGAAACACCATATATTTT. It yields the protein CASSQVRTRGNTIYF.

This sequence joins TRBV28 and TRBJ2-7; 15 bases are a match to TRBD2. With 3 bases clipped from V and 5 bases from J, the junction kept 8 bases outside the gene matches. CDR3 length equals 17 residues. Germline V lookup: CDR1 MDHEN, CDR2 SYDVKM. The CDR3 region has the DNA TGTGCCAGCAGTTTGCCGGGACTAGCGGGGGGCGGCCACGAGCAGTACTTC. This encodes CASSLPGLAGGGHEQYF.

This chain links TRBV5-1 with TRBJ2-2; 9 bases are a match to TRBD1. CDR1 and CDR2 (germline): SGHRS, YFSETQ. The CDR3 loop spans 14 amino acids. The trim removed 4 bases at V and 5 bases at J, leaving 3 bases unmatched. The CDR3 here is CASSKGTGTGELFF. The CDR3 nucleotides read TGCGCCAGCAGCAAGGGGACAGGGACCGGGGAGCTGTTTTTT.

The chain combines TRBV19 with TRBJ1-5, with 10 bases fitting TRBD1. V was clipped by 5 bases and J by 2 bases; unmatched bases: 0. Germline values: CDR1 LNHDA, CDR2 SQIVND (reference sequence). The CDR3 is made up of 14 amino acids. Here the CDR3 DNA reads TGTGCCAGTAGTGGACAGGGGGGCAATCAGCCCCAGCATTTT. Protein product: CASSGQGGNQPQHF.

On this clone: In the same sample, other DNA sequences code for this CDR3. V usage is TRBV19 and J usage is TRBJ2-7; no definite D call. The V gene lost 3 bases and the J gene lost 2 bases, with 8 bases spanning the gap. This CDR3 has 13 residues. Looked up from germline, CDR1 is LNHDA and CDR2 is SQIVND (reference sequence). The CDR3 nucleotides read TGTGCCAGTAGTATCGGCACCGCCTACGAGCAGTACTTC. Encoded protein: CASSIGTAYEQYF.

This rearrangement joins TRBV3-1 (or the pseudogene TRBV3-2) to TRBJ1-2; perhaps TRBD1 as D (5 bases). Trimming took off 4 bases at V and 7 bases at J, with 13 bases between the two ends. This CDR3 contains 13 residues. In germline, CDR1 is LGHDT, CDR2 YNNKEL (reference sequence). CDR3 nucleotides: TGTGCCAGCAGCCCCCGGGACGATCTTGGCTACACCTTC. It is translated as CASSPRDDLGYTF.

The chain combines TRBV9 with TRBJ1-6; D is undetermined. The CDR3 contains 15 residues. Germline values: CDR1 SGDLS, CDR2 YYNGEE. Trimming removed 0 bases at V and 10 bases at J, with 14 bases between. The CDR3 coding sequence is TGTGCCAGCAGCGTAGAGGAAGCTTGGAAGTCACCCCTCCACTTT. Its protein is CASSVEEAWKSPLHF.

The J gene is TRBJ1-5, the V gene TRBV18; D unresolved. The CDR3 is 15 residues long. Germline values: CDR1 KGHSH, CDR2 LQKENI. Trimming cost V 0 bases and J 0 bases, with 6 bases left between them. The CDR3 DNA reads TGTGCCAGCTCACCACCTCATCCTAGCAATCAGCCCCAGCATTTT. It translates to CASSPPHPSNQPQHF.

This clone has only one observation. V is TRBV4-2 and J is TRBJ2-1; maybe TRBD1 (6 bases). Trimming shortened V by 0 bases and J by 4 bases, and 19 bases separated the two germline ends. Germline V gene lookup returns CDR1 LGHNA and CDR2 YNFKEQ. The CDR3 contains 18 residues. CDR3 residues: CASSQDYPRQAFYNEQFF. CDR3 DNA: TGTGCCAGCAGCCAAGATTATCCGAGACAGGCCTTTTACAATGAGCAGTTCTTC.

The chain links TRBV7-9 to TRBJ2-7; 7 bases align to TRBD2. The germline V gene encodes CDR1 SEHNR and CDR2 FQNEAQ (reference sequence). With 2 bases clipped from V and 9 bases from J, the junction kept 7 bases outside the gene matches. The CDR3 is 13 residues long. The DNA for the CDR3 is TGTGCCAGCAGCTTACCGGGAGGAACTATGCAGTACTTC. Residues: CASSLPGGTMQYF.

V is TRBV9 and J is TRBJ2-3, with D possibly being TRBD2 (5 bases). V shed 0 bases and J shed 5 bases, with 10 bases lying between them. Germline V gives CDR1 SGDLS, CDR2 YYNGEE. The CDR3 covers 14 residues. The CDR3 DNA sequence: TGTGCCAGCAGCGTAGACGGGGAAAGAGATACGCAGTATTTT. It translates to CASSVDGERDTQYF.

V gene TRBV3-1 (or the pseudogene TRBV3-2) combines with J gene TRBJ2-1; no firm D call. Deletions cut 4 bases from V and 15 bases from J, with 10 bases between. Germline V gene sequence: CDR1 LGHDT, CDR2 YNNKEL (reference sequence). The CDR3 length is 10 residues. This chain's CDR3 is CASSRQWGFF. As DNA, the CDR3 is TGTGCCAGCAGCCGTCAGTGGGGGTTCTTC.

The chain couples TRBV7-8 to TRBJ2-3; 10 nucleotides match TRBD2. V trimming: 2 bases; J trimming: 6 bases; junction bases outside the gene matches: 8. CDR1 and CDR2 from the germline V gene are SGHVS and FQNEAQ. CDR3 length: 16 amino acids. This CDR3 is CASSLLAGGSTDTQYF. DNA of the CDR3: TGTGCCAGCAGCTTATTAGCGGGGGGATCCACGGATACGCAGTATTTT.

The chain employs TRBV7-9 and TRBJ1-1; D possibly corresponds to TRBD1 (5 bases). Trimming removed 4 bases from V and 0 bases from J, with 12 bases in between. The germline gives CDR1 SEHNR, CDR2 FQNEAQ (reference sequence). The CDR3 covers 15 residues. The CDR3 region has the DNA TGTGCCAGCAGCTCGCCTGGGGGGGTGAACACTGAAGCTTTCTTT. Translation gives CASSSPGGVNTEAFF.

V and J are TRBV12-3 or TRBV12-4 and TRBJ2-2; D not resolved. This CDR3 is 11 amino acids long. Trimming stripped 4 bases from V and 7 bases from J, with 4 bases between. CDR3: CASSSVGELFF. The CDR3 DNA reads TGTGCCAGCAGTTCGGTCGGGGAGCTGTTTTTT.

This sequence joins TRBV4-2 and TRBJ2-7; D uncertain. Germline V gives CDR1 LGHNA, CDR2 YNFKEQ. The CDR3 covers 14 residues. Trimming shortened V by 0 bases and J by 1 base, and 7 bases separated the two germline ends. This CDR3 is CASSQERKSYEQYF. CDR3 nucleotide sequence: TGTGCCAGCAGCCAAGAGAGGAAGTCCTACGAGCAGTACTTC.

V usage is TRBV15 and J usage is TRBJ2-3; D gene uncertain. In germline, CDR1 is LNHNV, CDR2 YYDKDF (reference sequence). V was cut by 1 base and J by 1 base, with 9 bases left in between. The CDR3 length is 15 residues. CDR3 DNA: TGTGCCACCAGCAGAGCCCCTCATGGCACAGATACGCAGTATTTT. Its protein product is CATSRAPHGTDTQYF.

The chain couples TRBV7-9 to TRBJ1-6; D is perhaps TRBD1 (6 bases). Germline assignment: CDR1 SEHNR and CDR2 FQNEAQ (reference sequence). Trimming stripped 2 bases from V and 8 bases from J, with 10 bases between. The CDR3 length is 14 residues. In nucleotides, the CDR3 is TGTGCCAGCAGCTTACTGGGGGGGCATTCACCCCTCCACTTT. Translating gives CASSLLGGHSPLHF.

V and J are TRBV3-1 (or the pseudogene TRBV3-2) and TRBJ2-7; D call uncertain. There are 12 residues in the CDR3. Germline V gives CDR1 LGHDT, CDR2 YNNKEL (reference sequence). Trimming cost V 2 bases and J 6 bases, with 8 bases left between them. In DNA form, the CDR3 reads TGTGCCAGCAGCCAAAGGTCTCGCGAGCAGTACTTC. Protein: CASSQRSREQYF.